What follows are 27 T cell receptor beta chains derived from one specimen sequenced in a study of blood T cell repertoires in COVID-19. Some clones are missing from TCRdb's copy, which holds only in-frame ones; the method was immunoSEQ multiplex PCR. The sample has fewer than 250,000 clones, roughly 84% seen once. Sequences were obtained from PBMCs or T cells enriched from blood (not recorded which). All receptors derive from a woman under 40 who had been exposed to COVID-19.

The gene calls are TRBV19 and TRBJ1-2; D might be TRBD1 (5 bases). Germline CDR1 is LNHDA and CDR2 is SQIVND (reference sequence). The CDR3 contains 15 residues. V was shortened by 7 bases and J by 4 bases, with 19 bases between the two germline ends. This CDR3 reads CASTSGGGIGYGYTF. DNA of the CDR3: TGTGCCAGTACCTCCGGGGGGGGTATCGGCTATGGCTACACCTTC.

The chain links TRBV4-1 to TRBJ1-1, with D perhaps matching TRBD1 (5 bases). The germline V gene encodes CDR1 MGHRA and CDR2 YSYEKL. The CDR3 runs 12 residues. V lost 8 bases and J 5 bases, leaving 12 bases between the germline ends. CDR3 protein: CASQAGGTEAFF. The CDR3 DNA is TGCGCCAGCCAAGCTGGGGGGACTGAAGCTTTCTTT.

The chain carries TRBV27 and TRBJ2-5; 8 bases are a match to TRBD1. V dropped 7 bases and J dropped 5; count of bases not matched to a gene: 9. CDR1 MNHEY and CDR2 SMNVEV come from the germline V gene (reference sequence). The CDR3 extends over 14 amino acids. The CDR3 coding sequence is TGTGCCAGCAAAGGACAGGGCCTGGGGGAGACCCAGTACTTC. Amino acids: CASKGQGLGETQYF.

This sequence joins TRBV29-1 and TRBJ2-3; TRBD1 agrees at 8 bases. Germline-derived CDR1 and CDR2 are SQVTM and ANQGSEA. With 5 bases clipped from V and 4 bases from J, the junction kept 11 bases outside the gene matches. The CDR3 runs 15 residues. The CDR3 bases are TGCAGCGTTAATCGGAGGACAGGGATAGCAGATACGCAGTATTTT. Residues: CSVNRRTGIADTQYF.

The V gene is TRBV28, the J gene TRBJ2-2, with D possibly matching TRBD2 (7 bases). The CDR3 spans 15 residues. CDR1 and CDR2 from the germline V gene are MDHEN and SYDVKM. The V and J ends lost 7 bases and 5 bases respectively, with 17 bases between them. Here the CDR3 reads CASIVGGAGTGELFF. CDR3 DNA sequence: TGTGCCAGCATAGTGGGGGGGGCTGGGACCGGGGAGCTGTTTTTT.

The chain uses TRBV5-6 and TRBJ1-2; TRBD1 might be the D (5 bases). Per the germline V gene, CDR1 is SGHDT and CDR2 is YYEEEE. Trimming removed 0 bases at V and 4 bases at J, with 10 bases between. CDR3 length equals 14 residues. In DNA form, the CDR3 reads TGTGCCAGCAGCTTGGCCAACCAGGGCTATGGCTACACCTTC. This gives the protein CASSLANQGYGYTF.

This rearrangement joins TRBV5-1 to TRBJ1-4, with TRBD1 identical over 8 bases. The CDR3 has 16 amino acids. Germline V CDR1 and CDR2: SGHRS, YFSETQ. The V segment lost 4 bases and the J segment 4 bases; nucleotides outside the gene matches: 9. The CDR3 is CASSLGQGLGNEKLFF. The CDR3 nucleotides are TGCGCCAGCAGCCTCGGACAGGGTTTGGGTAATGAAAAACTGTTTTTT. The full variable domain, in which reference TRBV5-1 and TRBJ1-4 provide the parts outside the CDR3, is KAGVTQTPRYLIKTRGQQVTLSCSPISGHRSVSWYQQTPGQGLQFLFEYFSETQRNKGNFPGRFSGRQFSNSRSEMNVSTLELGDSALYLCASSLGQGLGNEKLFFGSGTQLSVL.

The CDR3 loop is CSVGWGAGNTIYF. The CDR3 DNA reads TGCAGCGTTGGGTGGGGAGCTGGAAACACCATATATTTT. The chain has TRBV29-1 and TRBJ1-3; D remains unclear. CDR3 length equals 13 residues. With 4 bases removed from V and 2 bases from J, the gap between germline ends came to 9 bases. From germline, CDR1 is SQVTM and CDR2 ANQGSEA.

The CDR3, as DNA: TGTGCCGCCTCCTCCGGGGGACAGGGAATGAGTCGGCGTGGCTACACCTTC. It translates to CAASSGGQGMSRRGYTF. This chain uses TRBV19 with TRBJ1-2, with 9 bases identical to TRBD1. CDR1 and CDR2 (germline): LNHDA, SQIVND (reference sequence). The CDR3 has 17 amino acids. The J segment lost 7 bases and the V segment lost 11 bases, leaving 23 bases of the junction unmatched.

This rearrangement joins TRBV5-6 to TRBJ2-5; 7 bases map to TRBD1. The CDR3 sequence is 15 residues long. J gave up 4 bases and V 4 bases, and 10 bases lay outside the gene matches. The V gene's germline CDR1 is SGHDT and CDR2 YYEEEE. CDR3 sequence reads: CASSASGQPIETQYF. The DNA of the CDR3 is TGTGCCAGCAGCGCCTCGGGACAGCCTATAGAGACCCAGTACTTC.

This clone has just one count. The V and J genes are TRBV11-2 and TRBJ2-3; D is unclear. This CDR3 has 17 amino acids. CDR1 is SGHAT and CDR2 is FQNNGV in the germline V gene. Trimming pared 3 bases from V and 2 bases from J, leaving 18 bases between. The CDR3 sequence is CASSLYRGSPNTDTQYF. The CDR3 coding sequence is TGTGCCAGCAGCTTGTATCGTGGTAGTCCGAACACAGATACGCAGTATTTT. The full variable domain, its missing parts supplied by reference TRBV11-2 and TRBJ2-3, is EAGVAQSPRYKIIEKRQSVAFWCNPISGHATLYWYQQILGQGPKLLIQFQNNGVVDDSQLPKDRFSAERLKGVDSTLKIQPAKLEDSAVYLCASSLYRGSPNTDTQYFGPGTRLTVL.

This clone was seen a handful of times. This chain joins TRBV2 and TRBJ1-1, with TRBD1 identical over 10 bases. Per the germline V gene, CDR1 is SNHLY and CDR2 is FYNNEI. CDR3 length equals 17 residues. V lost 2 bases and J lost 6; bases outside the gene matches: 12. The CDR3 is CASSESRGTGVRSEAFF. CDR3 DNA: TGTGCCAGCAGTGAATCACGTGGGACAGGGGTCCGGTCTGAAGCTTTCTTT.

The chain links TRBV7-8 to TRBJ2-3; tentative D call: TRBD2 (5 bases). V lost 1 base and J lost 6, with 20 bases in between. Germline CDR1 reads SGHVS; CDR2 reads FQNEAQ. The CDR3 loop spans 17 amino acids. The CDR3 DNA reads as TGTGCCAGCAGCTTAGGCCCGCTAGCCGGTCACTTTGATACGCAGTATTTT. This sequence encodes CASSLGPLAGHFDTQYF.

V usage is TRBV15 and J usage is TRBJ2-7; 7 nucleotides line up with TRBD1. The CDR3 spans 13 residues. With 4 bases clipped from V and 2 bases from J, the junction kept 2 bases outside the gene matches. CDR1 is LNHNV, CDR2 YYDKDF, per germline (reference sequence). The DNA for the CDR3 is TGTGCCACCAGCATGGGACAGACCTACGAGCAGTACTTC. Translated: CATSMGQTYEQYF.

Only one count was recorded for this clone. J is TRBJ2-3 and V is TRBV7-2; D is perhaps TRBD2 (6 bases). This CDR3 spans 15 amino acids. Germline values: CDR1 SGHTA, CDR2 FQGNSA. Trimming removed 1 base from V and 2 bases from J, with 10 bases in between. The CDR3 sequence: CASSLVAATTDTQYF. The DNA of the CDR3 is TGTGCCAGCAGCTTAGTAGCGGCAACCACAGATACGCAGTATTTT.

This chain joins TRBV11-2 and TRBJ2-7, with TRBD1 as a possible D gene (6 bases). This CDR3 has 13 residues. From germline, CDR1 is SGHAT and CDR2 FQNNGV. V was clipped by 1 base and J by 3 bases, with 7 bases between them. CDR3 coding DNA: TGTGCCAGCAGCTTAGGACAGGTCTACGAGCAGTACTTC. Translation gives CASSLGQVYEQYF.

This chain joins TRBV19 and TRBJ2-5; 12 bases are a match to TRBD2. CDR1 is LNHDA and CDR2 is SQIVND in the germline V gene (reference sequence). The CDR3 runs to 16 residues. The V and J ends lost 1 base and 2 bases, in that order; junction bases with no gene match: 2. CDR3 sequence: CASSIGLAGGQETQYF. In DNA, the CDR3 is TGTGCCAGTAGTATAGGGCTAGCGGGGGGGCAAGAGACCCAGTACTTC.

The chain uses TRBV15 and TRBJ1-4; the D is unclear. The CDR3 length is 13 residues. Germline values: CDR1 LNHNV, CDR2 YYDKDF (reference sequence). Deletions cut 8 bases from V and 0 bases from J, with 7 bases between. This chain's CDR3 is CATPGATNEKLFF. DNA for the CDR3: TGTGCCACCCCAGGCGCAACTAATGAAAAACTGTTTTTT.

J is TRBJ1-3 and V is TRBV30, with TRBD1 as a possible D gene (5 bases). Trimming stripped 3 bases from V and 0 bases from J, with 12 bases between. Germline CDR1 GTSNPN, CDR2 SVGIG (reference sequence). The CDR3 length is 15 residues. CDR3 coding DNA: TGTGCCTGGAGGAAGGGGATGGTCTCTGGAAACACCATATATTTT. As protein: CAWRKGMVSGNTIYF.

The J gene is TRBJ1-5, the V gene TRBV4-1; D ambiguous. Between the trimmed V and J ends, which lost 0 bases and 5 bases, there was a span of 5 bases. The CDR3 loop spans 13 amino acids. In germline, CDR1 is MGHRA, CDR2 YSYEKL. The DNA for the CDR3 is TGCGCCAGCAGCCAAGAGAGGGATCAGCCCCAGCATTTT. Amino acid sequence: CASSQERDQPQHF.

This chain's CDR3 is CASISIGGSNQPQHF. The CDR3 DNA reads as TGTGCCAGCATCTCCATAGGAGGGAGCAATCAGCCCCAGCATTTT. The chain joins TRBV6-4 to TRBJ1-5; D is unclear. The CDR3 totals 15 residues. The ends were cut back, 7 bases at V and 1 base at J, with 14 bases in the middle. Germline V gives CDR1 MRHNA, CDR2 SNTAGT.

This clone came up a few times. This chain links TRBV29-1 with TRBJ2-3; D ambiguous. CDR1 and CDR2 from the germline V gene are SQVTM and ANQGSEA. The CDR3 covers 10 residues. Trimming pared 8 bases from V and 2 bases from J, leaving 5 bases between. Written as DNA, the CDR3 is TGCAGCACTGACACAGATACGCAGTATTTT. Translation: CSTDTDTQYF.

The V gene is TRBV15, the J gene TRBJ2-3; tentatively, D is TRBD1 (5 bases). V lost 8 bases and J lost 0, with 12 bases in between. This CDR3 has 14 residues. Germline V gene sequence: CDR1 LNHNV, CDR2 YYDKDF (reference sequence). The CDR3 loop reads CATSDRTSTDTQYF. DNA of the CDR3: TGTGCCACCTCCGACAGAACTAGCACAGATACGCAGTATTTT.

CDR3 protein: CASSIVRNEQFF. The CDR3 DNA follows: TGTGCCAGTAGTATAGTTCGGAATGAGCAGTTCTTC. The V gene is TRBV19, the J gene TRBJ2-1; no reliable D call. Germline assignment: CDR1 LNHDA and CDR2 SQIVND (reference sequence). The CDR3 is 12 amino acids. Trimming cost V 1 base and J 7 bases, with 5 bases left between them. Combining the CDR3 with reference TRBV19 and TRBJ2-1 gives the whole variable domain DGGITQSPKYLFRKEGQNVTLSCEQNLNHDAMYWYRQDPGQGLRLIYYSQIVNDFQKGDIAEGYSVSREKKESFPLTVTSAQKNPTAFYLCASSIVRNEQFFGPGTRLTVL.

In DNA form, the CDR3 reads TGTGCCAGCAGGCTGCAGAGCACAGATACGCAGTATTTT. Translating it yields CASRLQSTDTQYF. The V call is TRBV12-3 or TRBV12-4, the J call TRBJ2-3; D is ambiguous. The germline V and J ends were trimmed by 6 bases and 0 bases, with 7 bases remaining between them. The CDR3 covers 13 residues.

The V call is TRBV9, the J call TRBJ2-1, with TRBD2 identical over 13 bases. The CDR3 contains 17 residues. Unmatched junction bases numbered 12, after V lost 4 bases and J lost 8 bases. The V gene's germline CDR1 is SGDLS and CDR2 YYNGEE. This CDR3 reads CASSLGTSGALGDEQFF. The CDR3 coding sequence is TGTGCCAGCAGCCTAGGGACTAGCGGGGCCTTAGGCGATGAGCAGTTCTTC.

The chain carries TRBV9 and TRBJ2-7; 8 nucleotides match TRBD2. The germline V gene has CDR1 SGDLS and CDR2 YYNGEE. The CDR3 contains 13 residues. Trimming removed 6 bases from V and 5 bases from J; junction bases left unmatched: 7. In nucleotides, the CDR3 is TGTGCCAGCACCGGGGGGGATTCTAACGAGCAGTACTTC. It yields the protein CASTGGDSNEQYF. Combining the CDR3 with reference TRBV9 and TRBJ2-7 gives the whole variable domain DSGVTQTPKHLITATGQRVTLRCSPRSGDLSVYWYQQSLDQGLQFLIQYYNGEERAKGNILERFSAQQFPDLHSELNLSSLELGDSALYFCASTGGDSNEQYFGPGTRLTVT.